The clone carrying this TCR beta chain appeared a few times. Its antigen is unidentified. There are 14 residues in the CDR3. Germline lookup yields CDR1 MNHEY and CDR2 SVGAGI. Trimming cost V 6 bases and J 3 bases; bases outside gene matches: 6. The investigators reverse transcribed all of the isolated RNA, so they sequenced expressed TCRB transcripts. TCRdb's table, derived via immunoSEQ multiplex PCR, lists solely in-frame clones and lacks some. The sample holds some 180,000 clones, about an eighth seen once. These data originate in a study of beta chain features in type 1 diabetes. Study conclusions and caveats: Junctions at VDJ sites from type 1 diabetes patients had fewer insertions and more deletions. People with Type 1 diabetes carried modestly yet significantly shorter TCRB CDR3s in all four CD4+ subsets.

Every single donor gave one heparinised blood draw, and these averaged approximately 100 mL. Based on CD45RO/CCR7/CD25/CD127/CD95/CD27, CD4+ regulatory, stem cell-like memory, naive and central memory cells were sorted. The V call is TRBV6-5, the J call TRBJ2-7; TRBD1 matches 9 bases. The TCR comes from a young woman in good health. Sequencing was done on a sample of central memory CD4+ T cells from blood. CDR3 residues: CASSLQDRGYEQYF. DNA for the CDR3: TGTGCCAGCAGCCTACAGGACAGGGGCTACGAGCAGTACTTC.